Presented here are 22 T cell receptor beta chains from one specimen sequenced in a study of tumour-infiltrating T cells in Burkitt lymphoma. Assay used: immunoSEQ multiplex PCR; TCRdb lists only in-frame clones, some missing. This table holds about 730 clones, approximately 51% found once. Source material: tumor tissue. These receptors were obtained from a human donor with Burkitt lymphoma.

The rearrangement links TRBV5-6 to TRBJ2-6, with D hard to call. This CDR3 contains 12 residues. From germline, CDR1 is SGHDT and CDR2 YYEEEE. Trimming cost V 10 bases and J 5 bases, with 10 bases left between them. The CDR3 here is CASQSRANVLTF. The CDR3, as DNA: TGTGCCTCACAAAGTCGGGCCAACGTCCTGACTTTC.

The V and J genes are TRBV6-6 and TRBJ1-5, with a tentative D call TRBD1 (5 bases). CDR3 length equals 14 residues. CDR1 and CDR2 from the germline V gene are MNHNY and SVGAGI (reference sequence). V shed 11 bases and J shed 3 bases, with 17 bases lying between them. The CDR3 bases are TGTGCCGTAGGGGCTCTGTCACCCAATCAGCCCCAGCATTTT. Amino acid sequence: CAVGALSPNQPQHF.

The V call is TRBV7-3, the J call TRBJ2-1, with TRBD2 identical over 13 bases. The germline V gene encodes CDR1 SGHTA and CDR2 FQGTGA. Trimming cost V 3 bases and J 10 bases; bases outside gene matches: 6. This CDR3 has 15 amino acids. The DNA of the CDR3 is TGTGCCAGCAGCTTCAGGGGACTAGCGGGGTCGGAGCAGTTCTTC. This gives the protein CASSFRGLAGSEQFF.

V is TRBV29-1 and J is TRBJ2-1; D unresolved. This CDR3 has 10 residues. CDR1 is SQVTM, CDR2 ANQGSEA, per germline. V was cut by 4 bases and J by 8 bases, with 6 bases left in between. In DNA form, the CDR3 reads TGCAGCGTTGGGGGTTATGAGCAGTTCTTC. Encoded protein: CSVGGYEQFF.

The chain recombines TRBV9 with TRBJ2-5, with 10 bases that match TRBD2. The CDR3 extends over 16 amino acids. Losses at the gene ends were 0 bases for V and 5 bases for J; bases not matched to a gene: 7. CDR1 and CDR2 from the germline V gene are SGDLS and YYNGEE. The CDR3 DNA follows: TGTGCCAGCAGCGTAGACGAGCGGGGGGGCATGGAGACCCAGTACTTC. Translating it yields CASSVDERGGMETQYF.

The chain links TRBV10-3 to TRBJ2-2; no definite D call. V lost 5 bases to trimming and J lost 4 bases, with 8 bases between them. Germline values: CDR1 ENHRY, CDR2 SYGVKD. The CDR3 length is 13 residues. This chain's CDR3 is CAISLDGTGELFF. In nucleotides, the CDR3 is TGTGCCATCAGTTTGGACGGCACCGGGGAGCTGTTTTTT.

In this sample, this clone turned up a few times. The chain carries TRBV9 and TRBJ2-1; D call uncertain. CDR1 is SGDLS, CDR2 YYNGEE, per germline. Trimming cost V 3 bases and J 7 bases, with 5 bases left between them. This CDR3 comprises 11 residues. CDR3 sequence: CASSGTNEQFF. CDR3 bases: TGTGCCAGCAGCGGTACTAATGAGCAGTTCTTC.

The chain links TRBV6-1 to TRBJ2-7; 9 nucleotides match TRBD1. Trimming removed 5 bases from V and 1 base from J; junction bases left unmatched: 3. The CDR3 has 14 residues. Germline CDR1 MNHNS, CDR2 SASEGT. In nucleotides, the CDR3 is TGTGCCAGCAGTCGGGACAGGGATTCCTACGAGCAGTACTTC. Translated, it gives CASSRDRDSYEQYF.

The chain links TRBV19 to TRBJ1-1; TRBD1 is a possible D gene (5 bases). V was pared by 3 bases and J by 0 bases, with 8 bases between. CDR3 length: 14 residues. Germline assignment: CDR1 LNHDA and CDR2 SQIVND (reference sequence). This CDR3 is CASSIGTLNTEAFF. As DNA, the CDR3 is TGTGCCAGTAGTATTGGGACTTTGAACACTGAAGCTTTCTTT.

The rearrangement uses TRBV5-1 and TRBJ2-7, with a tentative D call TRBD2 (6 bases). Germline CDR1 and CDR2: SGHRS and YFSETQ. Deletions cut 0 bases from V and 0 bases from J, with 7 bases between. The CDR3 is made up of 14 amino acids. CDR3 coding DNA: TGCGCCAGCAGCTTGGGAGCGGGCTCCTACGAGCAGTACTTC. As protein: CASSLGAGSYEQYF.

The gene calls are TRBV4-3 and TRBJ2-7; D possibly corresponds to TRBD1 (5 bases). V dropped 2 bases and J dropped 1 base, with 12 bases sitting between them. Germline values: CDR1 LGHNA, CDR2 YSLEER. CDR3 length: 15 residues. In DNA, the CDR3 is TGCGCCAGCAGCCAACAGGGTGGGGTATCCTACGAGCAGTACTTC. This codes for CASSQQGGVSYEQYF.

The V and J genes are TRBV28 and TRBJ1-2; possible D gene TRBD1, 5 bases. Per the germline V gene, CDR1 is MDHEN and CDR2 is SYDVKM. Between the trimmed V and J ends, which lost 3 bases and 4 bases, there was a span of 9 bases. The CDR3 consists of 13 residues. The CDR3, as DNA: TGTGCCAGCAGTTTCGGTGGGGGCTATGGCTACACCTTC. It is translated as CASSFGGGYGYTF.

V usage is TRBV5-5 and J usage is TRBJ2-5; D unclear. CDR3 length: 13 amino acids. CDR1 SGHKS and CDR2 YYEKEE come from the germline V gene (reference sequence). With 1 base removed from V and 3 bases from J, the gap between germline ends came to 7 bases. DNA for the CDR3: TGTGCCAGCAGCTTGTGGCTTGAAGAGACCCAGTACTTC. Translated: CASSLWLEETQYF.

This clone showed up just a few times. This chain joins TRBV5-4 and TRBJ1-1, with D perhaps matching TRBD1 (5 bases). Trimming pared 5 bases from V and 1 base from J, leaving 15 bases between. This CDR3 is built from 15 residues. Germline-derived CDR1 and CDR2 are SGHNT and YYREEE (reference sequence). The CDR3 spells CASRSLDRSNTEAFF. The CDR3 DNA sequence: TGTGCCAGCAGGTCTCTCGACAGATCGAACACTGAAGCTTTCTTT.

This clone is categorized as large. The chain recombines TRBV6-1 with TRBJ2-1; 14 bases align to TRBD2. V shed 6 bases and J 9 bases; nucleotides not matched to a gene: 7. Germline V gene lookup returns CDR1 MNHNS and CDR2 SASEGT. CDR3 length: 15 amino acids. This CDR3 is CASRSTSGGASEQFF. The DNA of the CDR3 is TGTGCCAGCAGATCGACTAGCGGGGGGGCCAGTGAGCAGTTCTTC.

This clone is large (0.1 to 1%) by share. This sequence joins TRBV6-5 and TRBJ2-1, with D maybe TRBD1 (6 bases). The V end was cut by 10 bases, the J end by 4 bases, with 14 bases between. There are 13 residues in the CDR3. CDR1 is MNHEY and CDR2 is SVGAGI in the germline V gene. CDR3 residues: CATGTIIYNEQFF. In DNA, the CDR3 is TGTGCCACCGGGACAATTATTTACAATGAGCAGTTCTTC.

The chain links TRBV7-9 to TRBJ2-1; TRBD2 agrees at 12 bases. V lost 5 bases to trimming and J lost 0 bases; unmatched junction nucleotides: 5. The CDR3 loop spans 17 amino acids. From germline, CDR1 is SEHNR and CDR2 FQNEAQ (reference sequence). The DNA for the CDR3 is TGTGCCAGCAGCCACGGACTAGCGGGGTTCTCCTACAATGAGCAGTTCTTC. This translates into CASSHGLAGFSYNEQFF.

The CDR3 sequence: CASSEGEGGSPLHF. CDR3 DNA sequence: TGTGCCAGCAGTGAGGGTGAGGGTGGGTCACCCCTCCACTTT. V and J are TRBV2 and TRBJ1-6, with D uncertain. This CDR3 spans 14 amino acids. With 3 bases removed from V and 10 bases from J, the gap between germline ends came to 13 bases. CDR1 SNHLY and CDR2 FYNNEI come from the germline V gene.

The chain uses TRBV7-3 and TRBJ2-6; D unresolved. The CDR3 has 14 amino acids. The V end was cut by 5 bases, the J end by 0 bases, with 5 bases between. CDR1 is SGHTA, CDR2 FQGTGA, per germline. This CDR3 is CASSLSSGANVLTF. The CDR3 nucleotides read TGTGCCAGCAGCCTGAGCTCTGGGGCCAACGTCCTGACTTTC.

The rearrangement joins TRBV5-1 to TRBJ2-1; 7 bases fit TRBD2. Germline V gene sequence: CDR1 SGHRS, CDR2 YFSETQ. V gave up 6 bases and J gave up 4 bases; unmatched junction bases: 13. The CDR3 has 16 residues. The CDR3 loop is CASKPDGGGSYNEQFF. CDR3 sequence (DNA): TGCGCCAGCAAACCTGATGGCGGGGGATCTTACAATGAGCAGTTCTTC.

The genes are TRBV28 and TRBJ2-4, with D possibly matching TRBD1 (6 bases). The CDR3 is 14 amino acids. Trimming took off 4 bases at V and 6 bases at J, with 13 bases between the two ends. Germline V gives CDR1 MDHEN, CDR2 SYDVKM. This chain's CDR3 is CASSSGVEGNIQYF. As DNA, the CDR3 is TGTGCCAGCAGTTCAGGGGTTGAGGGAAACATTCAGTACTTC.

The DNA of the CDR3 is TGTGCCAGCAGATCGACTAGCGGGGGGGCCAGTGAGCAGTTCTTC. It encodes CASRSTSGGASEQFF. V is TRBV6-5 and J is TRBJ2-1, with 14 bases aligning to TRBD2. V lost 6 bases to trimming and J lost 9 bases; unmatched junction nucleotides: 7. There are 15 residues in the CDR3. CDR1 is MNHEY, CDR2 SVGAGI, per germline.